This entry describes one T cell receptor (beta chain). Its cognate antigen is unknown. Investigators spread the genomic DNA of each subset evenly over several immunoSEQ plates. The repertoire was sequenced with immunoSEQ multiplex PCR; TCRdb's copy has only in-frame clones and lacks some. This repertoire shows more than 2 million clones, 80% to 95% found once; its top ten account for about 1.6%. This specimen belongs to a study of shared clonotypes between healthy human individuals. Whole-study findings and limits: Naive subsets usually exceeded memory subsets in estimated richness. Non-shared clonotypes were found to have lower generation probabilities than the clonotypes that were shared by all four of the sorted-subset donors.

V shed 2 bases and J 4 bases; nucleotides not matched to a gene: 14. The CDR3 has 19 residues. Germline V gives CDR1 SEHNR, CDR2 FQNEAQ (reference sequence). Cells designated naive CD8 were CD45RO-negative and were positively selected for CCR7, with terminally differentiated effector memory CD45RA+ cells excluded. All donors were Caucasian adults living in Nashville, Tennessee. What was sequenced was naive CD8+ T cells from PBMCs. This TCR came from a man younger than 35 in good health. Some clones in this sample may be carry-over from other donors' samples. The chain employs TRBV7-9 and TRBJ2-6, with 7 bases aligning to TRBD1. The CDR3, as DNA: TGTGCCAGCAGCTTAACCCCCGGGACAGAGCTTTGGGGGGCCAACGTCCTGACTTTC. Translating gives CASSLTPGTELWGANVLTF.